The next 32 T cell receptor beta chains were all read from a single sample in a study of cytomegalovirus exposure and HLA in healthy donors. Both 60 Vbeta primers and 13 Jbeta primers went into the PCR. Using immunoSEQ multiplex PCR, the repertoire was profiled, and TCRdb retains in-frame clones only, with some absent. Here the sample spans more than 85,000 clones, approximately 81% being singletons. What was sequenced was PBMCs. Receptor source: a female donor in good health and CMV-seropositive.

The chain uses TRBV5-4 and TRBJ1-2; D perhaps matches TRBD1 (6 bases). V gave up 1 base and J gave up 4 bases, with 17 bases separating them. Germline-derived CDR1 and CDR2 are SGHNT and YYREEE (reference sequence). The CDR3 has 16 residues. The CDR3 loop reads CASSLLDRGGGYGYTF. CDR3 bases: TGTGCCAGCAGCTTGTTGGACCGAGGGGGGGGCTATGGCTACACCTTC.

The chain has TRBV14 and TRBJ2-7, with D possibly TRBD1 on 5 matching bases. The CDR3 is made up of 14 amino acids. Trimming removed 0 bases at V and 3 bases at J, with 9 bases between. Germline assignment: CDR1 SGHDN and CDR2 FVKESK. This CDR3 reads CASSQDTGHYEQYF. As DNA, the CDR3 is TGTGCCAGCAGCCAAGACACAGGACACTACGAGCAGTACTTC.

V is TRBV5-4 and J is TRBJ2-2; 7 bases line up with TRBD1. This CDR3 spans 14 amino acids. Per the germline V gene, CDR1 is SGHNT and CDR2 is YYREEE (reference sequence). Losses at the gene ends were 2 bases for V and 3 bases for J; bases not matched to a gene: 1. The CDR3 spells CASSFTGDTGELFF. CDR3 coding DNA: TGTGCCAGCAGCTTTACAGGGGACACCGGGGAGCTGTTTTTT.

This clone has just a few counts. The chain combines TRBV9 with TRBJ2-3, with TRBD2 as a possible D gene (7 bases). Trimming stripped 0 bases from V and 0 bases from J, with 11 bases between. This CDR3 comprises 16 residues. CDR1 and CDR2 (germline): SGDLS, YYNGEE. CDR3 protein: CASSVEGGVSTDTQYF. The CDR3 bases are TGTGCCAGCAGCGTAGAAGGGGGGGTAAGCACAGATACGCAGTATTTT.

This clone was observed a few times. For the CDR3, the DNA is TGCGCCAGCAGCAAGCCAGGGTCAGATACGCAGTATTTT. It specifies CASSKPGSDTQYF. The chain is built from TRBV5-1 and TRBJ2-3; D perhaps matches TRBD1 (5 bases). The V and J ends lost 4 bases and 4 bases respectively, with 10 bases between them. Germline loops: CDR1 SGHRS, CDR2 YFSETQ. The CDR3 contains 13 residues.

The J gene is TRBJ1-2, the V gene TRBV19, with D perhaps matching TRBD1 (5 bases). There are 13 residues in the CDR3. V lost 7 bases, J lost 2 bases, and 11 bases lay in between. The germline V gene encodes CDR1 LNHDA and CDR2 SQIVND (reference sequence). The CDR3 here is CASNPTANYGYTF. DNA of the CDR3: TGTGCCAGTAATCCGACAGCGAACTATGGCTACACCTTC. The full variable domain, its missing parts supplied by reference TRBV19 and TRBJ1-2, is DGGITQSPKYLFRKEGQNVTLSCEQNLNHDAMYWYRQDPGQGLRLIYYSQIVNDFQKGDIAEGYSVSREKKESFPLTVTSAQKNPTAFYLCASNPTANYGYTFGSGTRLTVV.

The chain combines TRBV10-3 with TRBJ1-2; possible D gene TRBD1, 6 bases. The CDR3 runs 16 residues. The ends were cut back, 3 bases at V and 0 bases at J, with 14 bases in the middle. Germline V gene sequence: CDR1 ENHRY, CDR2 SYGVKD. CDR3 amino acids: CAISDPGAHTNYGYTF. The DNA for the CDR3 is TGTGCCATCAGTGACCCAGGGGCGCATACTAACTATGGCTACACCTTC.

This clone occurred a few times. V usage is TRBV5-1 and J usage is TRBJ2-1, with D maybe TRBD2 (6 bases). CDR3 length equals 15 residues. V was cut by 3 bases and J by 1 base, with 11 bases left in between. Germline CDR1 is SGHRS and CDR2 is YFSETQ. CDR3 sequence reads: CASSWGGTSYNEQFF. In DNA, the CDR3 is TGCGCCAGCAGCTGGGGCGGGACGTCCTACAATGAGCAGTTCTTC.

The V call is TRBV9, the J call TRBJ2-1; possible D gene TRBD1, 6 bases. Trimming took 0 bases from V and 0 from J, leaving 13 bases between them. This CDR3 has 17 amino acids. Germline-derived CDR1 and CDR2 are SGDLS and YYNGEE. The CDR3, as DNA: TGTGCCAGCAGCGTAGTGGGGGACACCTACTCCTACAATGAGCAGTTCTTC. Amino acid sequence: CASSVVGDTYSYNEQFF. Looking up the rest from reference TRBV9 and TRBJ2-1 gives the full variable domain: DSGVTQTPKHLITATGQRVTLRCSPRSGDLSVYWYQQSLDQGLQFLIQYYNGEERAKGNILERFSAQQFPDLHSELNLSSLELGDSALYFCASSVVGDTYSYNEQFFGPGTRLTVL.

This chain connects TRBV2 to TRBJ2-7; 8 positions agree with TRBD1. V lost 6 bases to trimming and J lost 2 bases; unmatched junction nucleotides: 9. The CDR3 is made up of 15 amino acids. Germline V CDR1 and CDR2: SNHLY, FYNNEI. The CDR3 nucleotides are TGTGCCAGCAGCCATCCTGGACAGGGCGCCTACGAGCAGTACTTC. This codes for CASSHPGQGAYEQYF.

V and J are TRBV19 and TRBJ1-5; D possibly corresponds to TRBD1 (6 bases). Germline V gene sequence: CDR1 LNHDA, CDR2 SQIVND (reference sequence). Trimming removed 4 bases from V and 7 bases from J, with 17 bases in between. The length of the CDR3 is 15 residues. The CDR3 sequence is CASSNLLDRVQPQHF. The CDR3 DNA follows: TGTGCCAGTAGTAACCTCCTGGACAGAGTACAGCCCCAGCATTTT.

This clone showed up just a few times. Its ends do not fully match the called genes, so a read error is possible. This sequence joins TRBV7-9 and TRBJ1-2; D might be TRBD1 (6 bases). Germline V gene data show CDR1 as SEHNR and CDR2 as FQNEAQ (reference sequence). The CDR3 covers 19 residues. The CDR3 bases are TGTTCCAGCAGCTTCCCTGTTGAGATGACAGGCCCATCCGGGTATGGCTACACCTTC. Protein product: CSSSFPVEMTGPSGYGYTF. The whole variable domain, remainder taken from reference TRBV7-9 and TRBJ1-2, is DTGVSQNPRHKITKRGQNVTFRCDPISEHNRLYWYRQTLGQGPEFLTYFQNEAQLEKSRLLSDRFSAERPKGSFSTLEIQRTEQGDSAMYLCSSSFPVEMTGPSGYGYTFGSGTRLTVV.

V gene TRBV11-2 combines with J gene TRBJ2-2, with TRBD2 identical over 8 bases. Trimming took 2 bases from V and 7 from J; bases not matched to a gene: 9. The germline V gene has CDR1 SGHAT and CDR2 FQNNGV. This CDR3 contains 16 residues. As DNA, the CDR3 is TGTGCCAGCAGCTTAAATCGGGGGGGCCGGGACGGGGAGCTGTTTTTT. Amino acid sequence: CASSLNRGGRDGELFF.

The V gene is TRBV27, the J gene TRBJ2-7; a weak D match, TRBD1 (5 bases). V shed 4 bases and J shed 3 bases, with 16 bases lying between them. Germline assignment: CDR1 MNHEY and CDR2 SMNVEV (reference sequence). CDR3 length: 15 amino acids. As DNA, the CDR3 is TGTGCCAGCAGTTCCTCCAGGGTAATCGTCTACGAGCAGTACTTC. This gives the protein CASSSSRVIVYEQYF.

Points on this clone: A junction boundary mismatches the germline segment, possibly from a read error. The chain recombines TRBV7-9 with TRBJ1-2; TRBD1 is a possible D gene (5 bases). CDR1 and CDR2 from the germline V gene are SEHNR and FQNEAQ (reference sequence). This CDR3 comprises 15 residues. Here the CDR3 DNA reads TGTTCCAGCAGCTTAGCGATAGGGGCCAACTATGGCTACACCTTC. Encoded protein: CSSSLAIGANYGYTF.

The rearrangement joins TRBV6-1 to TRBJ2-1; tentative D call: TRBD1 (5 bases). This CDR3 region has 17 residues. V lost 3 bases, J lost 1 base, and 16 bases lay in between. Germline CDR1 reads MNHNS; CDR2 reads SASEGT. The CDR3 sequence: CASSEGLPLGSYNEQFF. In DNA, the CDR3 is TGTGCCAGCAGTGAGGGGCTCCCCCTTGGATCCTACAATGAGCAGTTCTTC.

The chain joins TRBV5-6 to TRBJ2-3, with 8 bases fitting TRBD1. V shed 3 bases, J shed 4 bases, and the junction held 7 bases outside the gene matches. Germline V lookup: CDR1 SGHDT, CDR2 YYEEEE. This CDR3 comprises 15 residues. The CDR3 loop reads CASSSAGGFADTQYF. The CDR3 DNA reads TGTGCCAGCAGCTCCGCAGGGGGCTTCGCAGATACGCAGTATTTT.

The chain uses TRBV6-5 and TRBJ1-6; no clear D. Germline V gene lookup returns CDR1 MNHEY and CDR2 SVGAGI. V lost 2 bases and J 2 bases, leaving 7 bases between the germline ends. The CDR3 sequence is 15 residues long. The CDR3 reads CASSYGQAYNSPLHF. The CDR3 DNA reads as TGTGCCAGCAGTTACGGGCAGGCCTATAATTCACCCCTCCACTTT.

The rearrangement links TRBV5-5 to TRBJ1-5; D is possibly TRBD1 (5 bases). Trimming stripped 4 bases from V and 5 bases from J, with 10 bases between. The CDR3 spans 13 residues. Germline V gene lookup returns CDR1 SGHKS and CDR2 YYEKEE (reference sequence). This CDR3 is CASSGTGYQPQHF. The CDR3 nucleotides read TGTGCCAGCAGCGGTACAGGTTATCAGCCCCAGCATTTT. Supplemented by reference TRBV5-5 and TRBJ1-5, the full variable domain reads DAGVTQSPTHLIKTRGQQVTLRCSPISGHKSVSWYQQVLGQGPQFIFQYYEKEERGRGNFPDRFSARQFPNYSSELNVNALLLGDSALYLCASSGTGYQPQHFGDGTRLSIL.

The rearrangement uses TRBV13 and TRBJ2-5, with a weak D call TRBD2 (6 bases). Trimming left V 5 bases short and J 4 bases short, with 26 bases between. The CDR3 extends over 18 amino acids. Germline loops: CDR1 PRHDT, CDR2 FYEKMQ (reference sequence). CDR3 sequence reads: CASSNQPDERDSPETQYF. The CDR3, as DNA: TGTGCCAGCAGCAACCAACCGGACGAACGGGACTCCCCAGAGACCCAGTACTTC.

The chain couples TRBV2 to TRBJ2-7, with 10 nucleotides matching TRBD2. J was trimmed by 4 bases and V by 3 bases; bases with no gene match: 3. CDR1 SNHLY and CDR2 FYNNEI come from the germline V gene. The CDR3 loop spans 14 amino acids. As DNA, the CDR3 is TGTGCCAGCAGTGATCGTAGCGGGAGGTACGAGCAGTACTTC. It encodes CASSDRSGRYEQYF.

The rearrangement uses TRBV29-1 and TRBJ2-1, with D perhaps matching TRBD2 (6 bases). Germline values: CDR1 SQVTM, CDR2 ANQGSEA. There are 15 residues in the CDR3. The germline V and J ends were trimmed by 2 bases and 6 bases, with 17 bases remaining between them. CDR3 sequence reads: CSVESPKRGVNEQFF. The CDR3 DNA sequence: TGCAGCGTTGAATCCCCTAAGCGCGGGGTCAATGAGCAGTTCTTC.

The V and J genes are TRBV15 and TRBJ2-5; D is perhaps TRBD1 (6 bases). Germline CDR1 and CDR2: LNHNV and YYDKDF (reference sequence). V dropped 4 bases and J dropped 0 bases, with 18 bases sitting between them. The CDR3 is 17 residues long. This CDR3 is CATSNRGGPLYQETQYF. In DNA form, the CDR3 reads TGTGCCACCAGCAACCGAGGGGGACCTCTGTACCAAGAGACCCAGTACTTC.

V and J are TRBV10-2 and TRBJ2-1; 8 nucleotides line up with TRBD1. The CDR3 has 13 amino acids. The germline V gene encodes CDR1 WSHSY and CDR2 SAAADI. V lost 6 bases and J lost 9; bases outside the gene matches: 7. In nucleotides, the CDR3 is TGCGCCAGCAGCCTACTTACAGGGGGTGAGCAGTTCTTC. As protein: CASSLLTGGEQFF.

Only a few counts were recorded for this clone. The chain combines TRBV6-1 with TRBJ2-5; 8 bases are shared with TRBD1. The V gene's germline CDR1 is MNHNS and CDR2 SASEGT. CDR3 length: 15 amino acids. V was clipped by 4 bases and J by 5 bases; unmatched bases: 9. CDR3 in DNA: TGTGCCAGCAGTGCTTGGGGGACAGGAGATGAGACCCAGTACTTC. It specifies CASSAWGTGDETQYF.

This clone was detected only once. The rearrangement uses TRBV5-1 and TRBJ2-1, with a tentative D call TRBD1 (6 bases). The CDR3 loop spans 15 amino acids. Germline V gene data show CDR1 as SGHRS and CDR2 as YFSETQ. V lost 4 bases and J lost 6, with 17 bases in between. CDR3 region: CASSPTGSATNEQFF. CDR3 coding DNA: TGCGCCAGCAGCCCAACAGGGTCGGCCACCAATGAGCAGTTCTTC.

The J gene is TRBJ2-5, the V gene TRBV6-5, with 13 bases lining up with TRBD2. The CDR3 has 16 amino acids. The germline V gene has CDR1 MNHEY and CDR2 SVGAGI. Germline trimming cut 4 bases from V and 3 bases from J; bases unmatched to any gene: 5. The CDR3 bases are TGTGCCAGCAGTTTCTTAGGACTAGCGGGAGAAGAGACCCAGTACTTC. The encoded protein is CASSFLGLAGEETQYF.

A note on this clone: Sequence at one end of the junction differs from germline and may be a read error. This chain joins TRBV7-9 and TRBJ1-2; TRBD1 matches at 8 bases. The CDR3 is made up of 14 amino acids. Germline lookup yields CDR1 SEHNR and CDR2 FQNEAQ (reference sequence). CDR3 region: CSSSRRGQGSGYTF. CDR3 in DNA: TGTTCCAGCAGCAGGCGCGGACAGGGCTCTGGCTACACCTTC.

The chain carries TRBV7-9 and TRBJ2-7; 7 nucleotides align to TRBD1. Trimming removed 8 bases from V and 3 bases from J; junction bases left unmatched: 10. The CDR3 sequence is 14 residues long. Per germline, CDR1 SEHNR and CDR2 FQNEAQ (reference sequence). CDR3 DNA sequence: TGTGCCAGCCTCCCGCGACAGGGTGTCTACGAGCAGTACTTC. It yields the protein CASLPRQGVYEQYF.

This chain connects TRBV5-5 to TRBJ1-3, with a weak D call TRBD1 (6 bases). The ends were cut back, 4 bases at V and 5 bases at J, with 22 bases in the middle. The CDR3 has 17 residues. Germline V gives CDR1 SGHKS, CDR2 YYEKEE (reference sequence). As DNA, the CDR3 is TGTGCCAGCAGCCCAACCCCCTTCACAGGGACTAGAAACACCATATATTTT. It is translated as CASSPTPFTGTRNTIYF.

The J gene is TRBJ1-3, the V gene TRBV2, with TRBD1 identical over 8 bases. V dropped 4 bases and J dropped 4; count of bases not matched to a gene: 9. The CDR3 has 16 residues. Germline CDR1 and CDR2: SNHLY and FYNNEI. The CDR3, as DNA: TGTGCCAGCAGTGCAGGACAGGGCACCGGGGGAAACACCATATATTTT. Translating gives CASSAGQGTGGNTIYF.

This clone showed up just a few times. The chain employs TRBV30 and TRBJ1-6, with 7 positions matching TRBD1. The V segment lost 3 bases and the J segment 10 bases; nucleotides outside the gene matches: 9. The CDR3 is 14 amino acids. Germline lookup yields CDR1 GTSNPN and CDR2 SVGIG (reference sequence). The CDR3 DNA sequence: TGTGCCTGGAGCCTGACAGGGAACCACTCACCCCTCCACTTT. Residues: CAWSLTGNHSPLHF.